A selection of T cell receptor beta chains follows, all from one sample in a study of blood T cell repertoires in COVID-19. Only in-frame clones appear in the TCRdb table, and some are missing; sequencing was by immunoSEQ multiplex PCR. The sample shows about 150,000 clones, around 85% of them seen only once. Material for sequencing was peripheral blood. All receptors derive from a man in his sixties with COVID-19, enrolled during active disease. Each CDR3 is given with its conserved first and last residue. The D gene is left open where the match is weak. Clone size appears in some rows only: once, few, many, or a class for an expanded clone.

clone size | J gene | D gene | V gene | CDR3 protein | CDR3 DNA
. | TRBJ2-1 | TRBD2 | TRBV7-8 | CASSQPLRTSAYNEQFF | TGTGCCAGCAGCCAACCCCTTAGGACTAGCGCTTACAATGAGCAGTTCTTC
. | TRBJ1-5 | . | TRBV2 | CASSETTGLRGDQPQHF | TGTGCCAGCAGTGAAACTACAGGGTTGCGAGGGGATCAGCCCCAGCATTTT
. | TRBJ2-1 | TRBD2 | TRBV28 | CASSPTSGSSYNEQFF | TGTGCCAGCAGTCCAACTAGCGGGAGCTCCTACAATGAGCAGTTCTTC
. | TRBJ2-5 | . | TRBV11-3 | CASRPTGSGETQYF | TGTGCCAGCAGGCCTACAGGGTCGGGAGAGACCCAGTACTTC
. | TRBJ2-7 | TRBD1 | TRBV18 | CASSPGTGDPQYF | TGTGCCAGCTCACCAGGGACAGGAGACCCGCAGTACTTC
. | TRBJ2-7 | . | TRBV19 | CASSIGSSYEQYF | TGTGCCAGTAGTATTGGCAGCTCCTACGAGCAGTACTTC
. | TRBJ2-2 | . | TRBV6-9 | CASSRQNTGELFF | TGTGCCAGCAGCAGACAGAACACCGGGGAGCTGTTTTTT
. | TRBJ1-1 | . | TRBV5-1 | CASSLVSGANTEAFF | TGCGCCAGCAGCTTGGTCAGCGGGGCGAACACTGAAGCTTTCTTT
few | TRBJ2-1 | . | TRBV19 | CASSMFSEQFF | TGTGCCAGTAGTATGTTCAGTGAGCAGTTCTTC
. | TRBJ1-1 | TRBD1 | TRBV7-2 | CASSTGGFTEAFF | TGTGCCAGCAGCACAGGGGGGTTCACTGAAGCTTTCTTT
. | TRBJ2-6 | . | TRBV6-6 | CASSKDFSGANVLTF | TGTGCCAGCAGTAAAGACTTCTCTGGGGCCAACGTCCTGACTTTC
. | TRBJ1-2 | . | TRBV6-2/TRBV6-3 | CASSDHRVRGYTF | TGTGCCAGCAGTGACCACAGGGTACGGGGCTACACCTTC
. | TRBJ1-2 | . | TRBV6-6 | CASIPAGENYGYTF | TGTGCCAGCATCCCCGCCGGGGAGAACTATGGCTACACCTTC
many | TRBJ2-7 | TRBD1 | TRBV4-3 | CASSQDGQGSYEQYF | TGCGCCAGCAGCCAGGATGGACAGGGGTCCTACGAGCAGTACTTC
. | TRBJ1-5 | TRBD1 | TRBV6-5 | CASKLQGAINQPQHF | TGTGCCAGCAAGCTACAGGGGGCGATCAATCAGCCCCAGCATTTT
. | TRBJ2-7 | TRBD1 | TRBV6-2/TRBV6-3 | CASSYSGTGSYEQYF | TGTGCCAGCAGTTACTCCGGGACAGGCTCCTACGAGCAGTACTTC
. | TRBJ2-7 | . | TRBV5-4 | CASRATRGLDEQYF | TGTGCCAGCAGAGCGACTAGGGGGCTCGACGAGCAGTACTTC
once | TRBJ1-1 | . | TRBV24-1 | CATSDLGGDGAFF | TGTGCCACCAGTGATTTAGGAGGGGACGGGGCTTTCTTT
. | TRBJ2-6 | TRBD2 | TRBV18 | CASSLGTSGSGANVLTF | TGTGCCAGCTCACTTGGGACTAGCGGCTCTGGGGCCAACGTCCTGACTTTC
. | TRBJ1-4 | . | TRBV15 | CATSRDSPSNEKLFF | TGTGCCACCAGCAGAGATTCACCCAGTAATGAAAAACTGTTTTTT
few | TRBJ1-4 | . | TRBV7-9 | CASSFGSGNGEKLFF | TGTGCCAGCAGCTTTGGGTCAGGGAACGGTGAAAAACTGTTTTTT
. | TRBJ2-7 | TRBD2 | TRBV7-2 | CASSLGRLAGVVREQYF | TGTGCCAGCAGCTTAGGCCGTCTAGCGGGGGTGGTTCGCGAGCAGTACTTC
. | TRBJ1-1 | . | TRBV5-5 | CASSSYSAGNTEAFF | TGTGCCAGCAGCTCCTACTCAGCGGGCAACACTGAAGCTTTCTTT
. | TRBJ2-6 | . | TRBV7-3 | CASSLIGGSGANVLTF | TGTGCCAGCAGCTTAATAGGGGGCTCTGGGGCCAACGTCCTGACTTTC
. | TRBJ2-5 | TRBD2 | TRBV7-2 | CASSPRLLAGVETQYF | TGTGCCAGCAGCCCGAGATTACTAGCGGGAGTGGAGACCCAGTACTTC
. | TRBJ2-5 | . | TRBV3-1/TRBV3-2 | CASSQAVSQETQYF | TGTGCCAGCAGCCAAGCAGTATCCCAAGAGACCCAGTACTTC
. | TRBJ1-1 | TRBD1 | TRBV27 | CASSTTGGRMNTEAFF | TGTGCCAGCAGTACTACAGGGGGCCGAATGAACACTGAAGCTTTCTTT
few | TRBJ1-1 | . | TRBV19 | CASSIASRGTEAFF | TGTGCCAGTAGTATAGCATCGAGGGGGACTGAAGCTTTCTTT
. | TRBJ1-2 | . | TRBV4-3 | CASSQDHRYNYGYTF | TGCGCCAGCAGCCAAGATCACAGGTATAACTATGGCTACACCTTC
few | TRBJ1-1 | . | TRBV16 | CASSPSTGNTEAFF | TGTGCCAGCAGCCCGAGCACAGGAAACACTGAAGCTTTCTTT
. | TRBJ1-2 | TRBD1 | TRBV28 | CASSLNSGTGGYTF | TGTGCCAGCAGTTTAAACTCAGGGACAGGAGGCTACACCTTC
few | TRBJ2-7 | . | TRBV28 | CASSFPTDGRGQYF | TGTGCCAGCAGTTTCCCGACGGATGGCAGGGGGCAGTACTTC
. | TRBJ2-1 | . | TRBV12-3/TRBV12-4 | CASSLALRNEQFF | TGTGCCAGCAGTTTAGCGTTGAGAAATGAGCAGTTCTTC
. | TRBJ2-7 | TRBD1 | TRBV7-2 | CASSFAAGGLSYEQYF | TGTGCCAGCAGCTTTGCGGCAGGGGGTCTTTCCTACGAGCAGTACTTC
. | TRBJ1-1 | . | TRBV6-1 | CASSEASGVGTEAFF | TGTGCCAGCAGTGAAGCTTCAGGGGTCGGCACTGAAGCTTTCTTT
. | TRBJ1-1 | . | TRBV7-2 | CASSFGQSNTEAFF | TGTGCCAGCAGCTTTGGACAGTCGAACACTGAAGCTTTCTTT
. | TRBJ2-7 | . | TRBV3-1/TRBV3-2 | CASSRGRGYEQYF | TGTGCCAGCAGCCGGGGCAGAGGATACGAGCAGTACTTC
. | TRBJ1-1 | . | TRBV5-3 | CARSLESVMAEAFF | TGTGCCAGAAGCTTAGAGTCGGTTATGGCTGAAGCTTTCTTT
few | TRBJ2-7 | . | TRBV19 | CASSSVGGGYEQYF | TGTGCCAGTAGCTCGGTCGGGGGAGGCTACGAGCAGTACTTC
. | TRBJ2-7 | . | TRBV7-8 | CASSTLEGIAGEQYF | TGTGCCAGCAGCACTTTAGAGGGCATAGCCGGCGAGCAGTACTTC
few | TRBJ1-5 | . | TRBV6-6 | CASIRENSNQPQHF | TGTGCCAGCATCCGGGAAAATAGCAATCAGCCCCAGCATTTT